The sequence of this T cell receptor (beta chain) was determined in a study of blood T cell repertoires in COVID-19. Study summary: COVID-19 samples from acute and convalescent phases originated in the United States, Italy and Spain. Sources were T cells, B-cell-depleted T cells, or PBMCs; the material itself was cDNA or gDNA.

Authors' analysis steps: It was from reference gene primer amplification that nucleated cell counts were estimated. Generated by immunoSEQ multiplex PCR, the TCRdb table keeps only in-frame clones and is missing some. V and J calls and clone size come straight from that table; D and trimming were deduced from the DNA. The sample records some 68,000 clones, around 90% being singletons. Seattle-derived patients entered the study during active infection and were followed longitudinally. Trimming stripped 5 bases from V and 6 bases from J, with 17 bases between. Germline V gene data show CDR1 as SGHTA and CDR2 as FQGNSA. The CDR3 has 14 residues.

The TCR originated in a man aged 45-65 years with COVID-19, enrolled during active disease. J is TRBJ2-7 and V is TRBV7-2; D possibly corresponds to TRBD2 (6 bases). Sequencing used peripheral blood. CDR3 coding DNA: TGTGCCAGCAGCCCCTCGCATCAGGGAGGCGAGCAGTACTTC. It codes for CASSPSHQGGEQYF.